This T cell receptor beta chain was recorded in a study of cytomegalovirus exposure and HLA in healthy donors. Study-level results: In an earlier analysis, most TCR beta V segments were productive about 90% or about 30% of the time. A later analysis linked a missense variant in DCLRE1C to the trimming of TCR beta V and J genes. Researchers catalogued some 160 TCR beta chains as cytomegalovirus-associated.

Notes on this clone: As yet, its antigen is unknown.

The CDR3 has 13 residues. Germline CDR1 reads SQVTM; CDR2 reads ANQGSEA. V was trimmed by 6 bases and J by 4 bases, leaving 12 bases between them. The PCR used 60 Vbeta and 13 Jbeta primers. Original handling: An analysis performed later counted about 80 million unique TCR beta chains (approximately 10 million of them shared). Sequencing used immunoSEQ multiplex PCR; TCRdb keeps in-frame clones, though not all of them. That table supplies the V and J calls and clone size; D and trimming were determined from the DNA. The sample consists of 200,000 to 250,000 clones, 65% to 80% of them appearing once. The TCR sequence derives from a man aged 45-60 years in good health and CMV-seronegative. The chain joins TRBV29-1 to TRBJ2-2; tentative D call: TRBD2 (5 bases). The specimen sequenced was PBMCs. The CDR3 coding sequence is TGCAGCGTCGGGATCTGGACCACCGGGGAGCTGTTTTTT. Protein sequence: CSVGIWTTGELFF.